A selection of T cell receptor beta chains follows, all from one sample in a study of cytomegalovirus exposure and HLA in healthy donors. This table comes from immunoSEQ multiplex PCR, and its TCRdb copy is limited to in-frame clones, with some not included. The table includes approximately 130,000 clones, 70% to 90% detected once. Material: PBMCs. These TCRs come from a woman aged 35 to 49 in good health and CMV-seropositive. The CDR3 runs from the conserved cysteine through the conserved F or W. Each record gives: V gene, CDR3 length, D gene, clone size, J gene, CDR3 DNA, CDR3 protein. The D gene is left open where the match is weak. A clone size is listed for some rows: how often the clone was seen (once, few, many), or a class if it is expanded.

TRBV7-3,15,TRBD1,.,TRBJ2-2,TGTGCCAGCAGCCCATCAGGGGGACCCACCGGGGAGCTGTTTTTT,CASSPSGGPTGELFF
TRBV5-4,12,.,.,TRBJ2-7,TGTGCCAGCAGTTACGACTACTACGAGCAGTACTTC,CASSYDYYEQYF
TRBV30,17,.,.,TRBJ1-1,TGTGCCTGGAGTGTATCCTCGGGTTGGGAGATGGGCACTGAAGCTTTCTTT,CAWSVSSGWEMGTEAFF
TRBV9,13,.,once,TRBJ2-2,TGTGCCAGCAGCGTAGACTTGGCCGGGGAGCTGTTTTTT,CASSVDLAGELFF
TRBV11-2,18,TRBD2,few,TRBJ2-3,TGTGCCAGCAGCCCAGGCATTGGTAGCGGGGGGGTCACAGATACGCAGTATTTT,CASSPGIGSGGVTDTQYF
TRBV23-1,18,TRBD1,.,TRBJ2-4,TGCGCCAGCAGTCAAATGACAGGGGGATCCATAGCCAAAAACATTCAGTACTTC,CASSQMTGGSIAKNIQYF
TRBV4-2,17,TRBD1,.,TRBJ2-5,TGTGCCAGCAGCCCCCGGGCAATGGGACAGGGGGGAGAGACCCAGTACTTC,CASSPRAMGQGGETQYF
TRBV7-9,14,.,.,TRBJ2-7,TGTGCCAGCAGCTTGGGCATCAGATCCTACGAGCAGTACTTC,CASSLGIRSYEQYF
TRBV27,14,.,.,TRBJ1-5,TGTGCCAGCAGTTTAGCAGGGCCTTATCAGCCCCAGCATTTT,CASSLAGPYQPQHF
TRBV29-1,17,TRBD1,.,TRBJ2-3,TGCAGCGCCCGGGACAGGCTCAGCGGGCCCCTCACAGATACGCAGTATTTT,CSARDRLSGPLTDTQYF
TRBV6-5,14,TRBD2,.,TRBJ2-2,TGTGCCAGCACAAGCGGGGGTAACACCGGGGAGCTGTTTTTT,CASTSGGNTGELFF
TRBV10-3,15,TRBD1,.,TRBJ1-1,TGTGCCATCAGTGAGCGGGGACAGGGTGACACTGAAGCTTTCTTT,CAISERGQGDTEAFF
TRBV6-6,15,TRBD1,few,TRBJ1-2,TGTGCCAGCAGTTTACCGGGACAGGGGTCGTATGGCTACACCTTC,CASSLPGQGSYGYTF
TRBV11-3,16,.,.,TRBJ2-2,TGTGCCAGCAGCTTAGGCCCTCCACAGGTCACCGGGGAGCTGTTTTTT,CASSLGPPQVTGELFF
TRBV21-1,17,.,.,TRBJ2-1,TGTGCCAGCAGCCATAATCGGAGGGACAGGGACTACAATGAGCAGTTCTTC,CASSHNRRDRDYNEQFF
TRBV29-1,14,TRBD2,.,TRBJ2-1,TGCAGCGTTTCGGTCAGGCTAGCGGGCAATGAGCAGTTCTTC,CSVSVRLAGNEQFF
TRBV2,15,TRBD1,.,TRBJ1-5,TGTGCCAGCAGCGGACAGGGAATCAGCAATCAGCCCCAGCATTTT,CASSGQGISNQPQHF
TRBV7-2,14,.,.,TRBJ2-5,TGTGCCAGCAGCCCCCCCCGGTCTTGGGAGACCCAGTACTTC,CASSPPRSWETQYF
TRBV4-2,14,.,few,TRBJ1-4,TGTGCCAGCAGCCTCAGGGTCCCGAATGAAAAACTGTTTTTT,CASSLRVPNEKLFF
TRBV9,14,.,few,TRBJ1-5,TGTGCCAGCAGCGTAGGCGGGGAATGGGAGCCCCAGCATTTT,CASSVGGEWEPQHF
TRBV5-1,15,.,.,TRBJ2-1,TGCGCCAGCAGCCTAGCTCCCGGCTCCTACAATGAGCAGTTCTTC,CASSLAPGSYNEQFF
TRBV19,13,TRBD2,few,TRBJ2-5,TGTGCCAGTAGCCGGGGCGGGGGGGAGACCCAGTACTTC,CASSRGGGETQYF
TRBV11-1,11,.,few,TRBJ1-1,TGTGCCAGCAGACCAGATGGGCCAGCTTTCTTT,CASRPDGPAFF
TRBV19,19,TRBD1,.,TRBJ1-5,TGTGCCAGTAGTTCCTCAGGGGCAGGGGGCTCCAATAGCAATCAGCCCCAGCATTTT,CASSSSGAGGSNSNQPQHF
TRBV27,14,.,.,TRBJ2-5,TGTGCCAGCAGTTCTCTGGGCAAACAAGAGACCCAGTACTTC,CASSSLGKQETQYF
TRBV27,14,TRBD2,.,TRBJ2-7,TGTGCCAGCATTAGGACTAGCGGGGCCTACGAGCAGTACTTC,CASIRTSGAYEQYF
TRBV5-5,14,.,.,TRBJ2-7,TGTGCCAGCAGCCAAAGGATGCAGGACTACGAGCAGTACTTC,CASSQRMQDYEQYF
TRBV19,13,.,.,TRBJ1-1,TGTGCCAGTAGTATGATGGGGCGGACTGAAGCTTTCTTT,CASSMMGRTEAFF
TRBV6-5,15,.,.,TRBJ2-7,TGTGCCAGCAGTTACTCGTATGCGAGCTCCTACGAGCAGTACTTC,CASSYSYASSYEQYF
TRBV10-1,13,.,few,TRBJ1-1,TGCGCCAGCAGTGCACAGATAAACACTGAAGCTTTCTTT,CASSAQINTEAFF
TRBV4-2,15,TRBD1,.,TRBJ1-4,TGTGCCAGCAGCCAAGAGGGACAGAGAAATGAAAAACTGTTTTTT,CASSQEGQRNEKLFF
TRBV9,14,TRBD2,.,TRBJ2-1,TGTGCCAGCAGCGGGACTAGCGGGGGGAATGAGCAGTTCTTC,CASSGTSGGNEQFF